Sequencing of this TCR beta chain was carried out in a study of cytomegalovirus exposure and HLA in healthy donors. CDR3 length: 15 amino acids. Germline-derived CDR1 and CDR2 are SGHRS and YFSETQ. V lost 2 bases, J lost 6 bases, and 7 bases stayed unmatched. Primers: 60 Vbeta forward and 13 Jbeta reverse. The data were produced by immunoSEQ multiplex PCR, yet TCRdb's version contains in-frame clones alone and is incomplete. The sample carries about 72,000 clones, 82% recorded once. The TCR sequence derives from a man younger than 30 in good health and CMV-seronegative. The V call is TRBV5-1, the J call TRBJ2-2; TRBD2 matches at 7 bases. Source material: PBMCs. CDR3 nucleotides: TGCGCCAGCAGCTTAAGGCTAGCGGTGGCCGGGGAGCTGTTTTTT. This translates into CASSLRLAVAGELFF. The full variable domain, its missing parts supplied by reference TRBV5-1 and TRBJ2-2, is KAGVTQTPRYLIKTRGQQVTLSCSPISGHRSVSWYQQTPGQGLQFLFEYFSETQRNKGNFPGRFSGRQFSNSRSEMNVSTLELGDSALYLCASSLRLAVAGELFFGEGSRLTVL.